This is a list of T cell receptor beta chains from one sample in a study of shared clonotypes between healthy human individuals. Profiling relied on immunoSEQ multiplex PCR, and the TCRdb table lists in-frame clones only, not all of them. The sample has some 450,000 clones; approximately 71% are singletons. The specimen was PBMCs. These receptors all stem from a woman aged 40-49 years in good health. Some clones in this sample may be carry-over from other donors' samples. Both conserved end residues are part of each CDR3. A D gene is named only where the DNA matches it firmly. Size values are once, few and many counts, or a class for expanded clones, and some rows have none.

TRBJ2-7	-	-	TRBV29-1	TGCAGCGCCGAAACAGCGATCTCCGAGCAGTACTTC	CSAETAISEQYF
TRBJ2-7	-	-	TRBV7-9	TGTGCCAGCAGCCGTCGGCGCTACGAGCAGTACTTC	CASSRRRYEQYF
TRBJ2-1	-	TRBD2	TRBV7-9	TGTGCCAGCAGCTTCGGGACTAGTACCCACAATGAGCAGTTCTTC	CASSFGTSTHNEQFF
TRBJ1-2	-	TRBD1	TRBV4-1	TGCGCCAGCAGCCAAAAGGGGCGGGACAGGGCTGGAAGCACCTTC	CASSQKGRDRAGSTF
TRBJ1-1	-	TRBD1	TRBV6-5	TGTGCCAGCAGTTACTCGACAGGGGGGAACACTGATGCTTTCTTT	CASSYSTGGNTDAFF
TRBJ1-5	-	-	TRBV7-8	TGTGCCAGCAGCTTATCGGGTGAGAATCAGCCCCAGCATTTT	CASSLSGENQPQHF
TRBJ1-1	-	TRBD1	TRBV7-9	TGTGCCAGCAGCTTAGTAAAGGGGGCGCGGGTCACTGAAGCTTTCTTT	CASSLVKGARVTEAFF
TRBJ2-3	-	-	TRBV7-3	TGTGCCAGCAGCTTGAAAAACACAGATACGCAGTATTTT	CASSLKNTDTQYF
TRBJ2-7	-	TRBD1	TRBV6-1	TGTGCCAGCAGCACAGGGGGCAACTACGAGCAGTACTTC	CASSTGGNYEQYF
TRBJ1-1	-	-	TRBV13	TGTGCCAGCAGCCAATACAGGGAAGCTTTCTTT	CASSQYREAFF
TRBJ2-4	-	-	TRBV9	TGTGCCAGCAGCCGACTGGGGGGCGGGGAAAACATTCAGTACTTC	CASSRLGGGENIQYF
TRBJ2-3	-	-	TRBV7-7	TGTGCTAGCAGCTTAGGCTCGCAACCCACAGATACGCAGTATTTT	CASSLGSQPTDTQYF
TRBJ2-7	-	TRBD2	TRBV29-1	TGCAGGCCTGACGGACTAGCGGCCACCTACGAGCAGTACTTC	CRPDGLAATYEQYF
TRBJ2-6	-	TRBD1	TRBV4-2	TGTGCCAGCAGCCCCTTCCGGGACAGGGTGATAACTGGGGCCAACGTCCTGACTTTC	CASSPFRDRVITGANVLTF
TRBJ2-1	-	-	TRBV2	TGTGCCAGCAGTGCAACGTGGCTTCATGAGCAGTTCTTC	CASSATWLHEQFF
TRBJ2-7	-	-	TRBV28	TGTGCCAGCAGTTTCGGCCCCGGGACTCCCAATTACGAGCAGTACTTC	CASSFGPGTPNYEQYF
TRBJ1-2	few	-	TRBV28	TGTGCCAGCAGCTTGGGGGGGGCGGCAGGCTATGGCTACACCTTC	CASSLGGAAGYGYTF
TRBJ1-1	-	-	TRBV30	TGTGCCTGGAAAAGAGGGGTTGGGTCTGAAGCTTTCTTT	CAWKRGVGSEAFF
TRBJ2-2	-	-	TRBV7-9	TGTGCCAGCCAACCAACCGGGAGAGGGGATTACACCGGGGAGCTGTTTTTT	CASQPTGRGDYTGELFF
TRBJ2-7	-	-	TRBV29-1	TGCAGCGTTGAAGGAAGGGACCCTGTCGAGCAGTACTTC	CSVEGRDPVEQYF